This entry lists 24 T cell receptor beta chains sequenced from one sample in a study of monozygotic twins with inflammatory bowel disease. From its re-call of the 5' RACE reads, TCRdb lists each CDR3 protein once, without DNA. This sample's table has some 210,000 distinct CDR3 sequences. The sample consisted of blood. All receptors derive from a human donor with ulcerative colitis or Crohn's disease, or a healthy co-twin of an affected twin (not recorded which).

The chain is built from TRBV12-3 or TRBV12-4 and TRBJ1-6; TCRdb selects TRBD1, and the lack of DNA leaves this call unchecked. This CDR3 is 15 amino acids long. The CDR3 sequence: CASSPGQGRDSPLHF.

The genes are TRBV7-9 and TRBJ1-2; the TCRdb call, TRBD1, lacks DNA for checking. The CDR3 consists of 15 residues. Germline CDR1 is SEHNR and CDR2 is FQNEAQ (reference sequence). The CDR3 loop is CASSETGTGEGGYTF.

CDR3 loop: CASSEATTSRETQYF. The chain joins TRBV2 to TRBJ2-5; TCRdb proposes TRBD2, but this gene call is untestable without DNA. Germline V gives CDR1 SNHLY, CDR2 FYNNEI. The CDR3 runs 15 residues. Full variable domain (rest looked up from reference TRBV2 and TRBJ2-5): EPEVTQTPSHQVTQMGQEVILRCVPISNHLYFYWYRQILGQKVEFLVSFYNNEISEKSEIFDDQFSVERPDGSNFTLKIRSTKLEDSAMYFCASSEATTSRETQYFGPGTRLLVL.

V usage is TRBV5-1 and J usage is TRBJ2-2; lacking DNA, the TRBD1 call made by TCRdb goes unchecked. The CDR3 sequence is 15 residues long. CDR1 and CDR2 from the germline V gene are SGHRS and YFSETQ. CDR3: CASTPRIANTGELFF.

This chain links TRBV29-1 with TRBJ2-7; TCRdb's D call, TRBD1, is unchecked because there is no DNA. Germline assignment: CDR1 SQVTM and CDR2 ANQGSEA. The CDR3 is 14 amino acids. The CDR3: CSVLQGAAGYEQYF.

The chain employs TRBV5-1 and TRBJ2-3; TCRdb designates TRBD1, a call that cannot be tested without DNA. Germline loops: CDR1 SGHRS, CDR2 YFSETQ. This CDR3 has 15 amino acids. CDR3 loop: CASSPTGFLADTQYF.

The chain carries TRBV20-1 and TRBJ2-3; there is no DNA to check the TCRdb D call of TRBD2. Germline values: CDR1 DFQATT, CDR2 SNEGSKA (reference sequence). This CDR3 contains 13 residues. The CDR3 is CSARNSGGATQYF.

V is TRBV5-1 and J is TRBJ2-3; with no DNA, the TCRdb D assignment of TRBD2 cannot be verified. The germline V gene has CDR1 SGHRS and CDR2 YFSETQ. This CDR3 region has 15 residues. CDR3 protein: CASGFGEFSTDTQYF.

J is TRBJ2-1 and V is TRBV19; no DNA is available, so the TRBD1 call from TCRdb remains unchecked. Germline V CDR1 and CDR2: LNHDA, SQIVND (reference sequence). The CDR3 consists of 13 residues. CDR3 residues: CASSIQQGSEQFF.

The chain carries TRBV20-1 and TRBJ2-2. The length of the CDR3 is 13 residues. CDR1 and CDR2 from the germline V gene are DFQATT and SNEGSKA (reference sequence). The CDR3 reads CSARVLYTGELFF.

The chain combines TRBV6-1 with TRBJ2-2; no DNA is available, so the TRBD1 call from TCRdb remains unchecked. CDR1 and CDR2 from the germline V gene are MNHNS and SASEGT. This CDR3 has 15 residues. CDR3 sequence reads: CASSADAGATGELFF.

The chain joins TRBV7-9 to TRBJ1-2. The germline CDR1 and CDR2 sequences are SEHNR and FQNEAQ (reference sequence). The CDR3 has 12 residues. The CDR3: CASSVGVYGYTF.

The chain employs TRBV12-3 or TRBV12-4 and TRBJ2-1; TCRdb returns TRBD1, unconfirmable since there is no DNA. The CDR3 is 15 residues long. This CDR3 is CASSFAGGVYNEQFF.

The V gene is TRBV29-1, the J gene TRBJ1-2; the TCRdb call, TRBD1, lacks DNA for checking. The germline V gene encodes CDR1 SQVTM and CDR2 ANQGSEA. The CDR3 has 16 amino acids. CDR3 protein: CSVDTLKGTGGYGYTF.

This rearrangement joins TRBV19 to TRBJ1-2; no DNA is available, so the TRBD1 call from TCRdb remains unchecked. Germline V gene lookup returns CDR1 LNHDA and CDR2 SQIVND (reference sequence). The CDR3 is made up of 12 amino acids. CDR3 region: CASGQRPYGYTF.

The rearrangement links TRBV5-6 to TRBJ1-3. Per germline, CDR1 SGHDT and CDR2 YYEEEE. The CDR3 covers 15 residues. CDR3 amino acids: CASIRARWTGNTIYF.

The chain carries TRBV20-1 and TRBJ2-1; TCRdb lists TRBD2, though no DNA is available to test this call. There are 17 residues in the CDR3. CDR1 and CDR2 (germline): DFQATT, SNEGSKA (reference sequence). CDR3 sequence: CSARGVAGISSYNEQFF.

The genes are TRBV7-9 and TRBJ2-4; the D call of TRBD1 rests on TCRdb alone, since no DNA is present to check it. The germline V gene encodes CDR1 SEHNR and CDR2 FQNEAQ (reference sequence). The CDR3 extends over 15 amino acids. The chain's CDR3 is CASGGGAAAKNIQYF. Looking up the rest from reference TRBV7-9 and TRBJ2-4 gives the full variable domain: DTGVSQNPRHKITKRGQNVTFRCDPISEHNRLYWYRQTLGQGPEFLTYFQNEAQLEKSRLLSDRFSAERPKGSFSTLEIQRTEQGDSAMYLCASGGGAAAKNIQYFGAGTRLSVL.

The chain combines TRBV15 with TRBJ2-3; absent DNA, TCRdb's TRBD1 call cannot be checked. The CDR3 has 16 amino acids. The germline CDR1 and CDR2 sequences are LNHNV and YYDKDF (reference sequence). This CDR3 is CATSRVAGGSTDTQYF.

CDR3 region: CASSDRRGQNTEAFF. The chain carries TRBV2 and TRBJ1-1; the TRBD1 assignment by TCRdb is unverifiable without DNA. This CDR3 spans 15 amino acids. Looked up from germline, CDR1 is SNHLY and CDR2 is FYNNEI.

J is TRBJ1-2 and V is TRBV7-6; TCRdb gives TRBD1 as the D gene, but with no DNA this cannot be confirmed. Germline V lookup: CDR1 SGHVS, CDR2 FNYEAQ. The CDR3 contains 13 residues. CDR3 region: CASSRQEKRGYTF.

The CDR3 is CASSFSPGRTNSPLHF. The chain combines TRBV12-3 or TRBV12-4 with TRBJ1-6; TCRdb's assignment of TRBD1 cannot be checked, as there is no DNA. CDR3 length equals 16 residues.

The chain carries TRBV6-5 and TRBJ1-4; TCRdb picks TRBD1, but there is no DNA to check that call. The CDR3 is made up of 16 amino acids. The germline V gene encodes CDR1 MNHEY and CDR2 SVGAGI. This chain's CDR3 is CASSYTSPGALEKLFF.

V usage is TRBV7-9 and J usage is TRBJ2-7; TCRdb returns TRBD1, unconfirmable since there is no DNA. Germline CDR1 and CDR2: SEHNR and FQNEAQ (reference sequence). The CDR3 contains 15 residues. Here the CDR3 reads CASSLRGTSSYEQYF.